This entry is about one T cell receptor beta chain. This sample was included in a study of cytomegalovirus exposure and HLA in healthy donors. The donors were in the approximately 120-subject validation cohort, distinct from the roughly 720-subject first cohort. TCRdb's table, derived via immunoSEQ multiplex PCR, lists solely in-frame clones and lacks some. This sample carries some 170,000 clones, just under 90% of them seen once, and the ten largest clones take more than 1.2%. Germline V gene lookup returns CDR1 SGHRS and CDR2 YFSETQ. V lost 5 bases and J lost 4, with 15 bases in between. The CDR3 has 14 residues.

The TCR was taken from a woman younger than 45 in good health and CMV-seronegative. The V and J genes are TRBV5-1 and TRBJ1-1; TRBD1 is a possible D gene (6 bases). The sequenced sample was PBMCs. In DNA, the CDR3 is TGCGCCAGCAGTCCCGGGACAAAGGGCACTGAAGCTTTCTTT. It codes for CASSPGTKGTEAFF.